This paragraph reports one TCR beta chain. The CDR3 runs 16 residues. Trimming removed 4 bases from V and 9 bases from J; junction bases left unmatched: 18. In germline, CDR1 is MDHEN, CDR2 SYDVKM. Assay: immunoSEQ multiplex PCR; the TCRdb copy retains only in-frame clones and omits some. The sample has fewer than 150,000 clones, nearly 90% seen once. The data were taken from a study of T cell responses to AZD1222 COVID-19 vaccine. The chain recombines TRBV28 with TRBJ2-7, with 7 bases lining up with TRBD2. Sample: peripheral blood, taken 28 days after the second AZD1222 dose. This sequence originates from an adult who received the AZD1222 COVID-19 vaccine. The chain's CDR3 is CASSSSGETSSHGQYF. The DNA of the CDR3 is TGTGCCAGCAGTTCCTCCGGGGAGACTAGCTCCCATGGGCAGTACTTC. Full variable domain (outside the CDR3, taken from reference TRBV28 and TRBJ2-7): DVKVTQSSRYLVKRTGEKVFLECVQDMDHENMFWYRQDPGLGLRLIYFSYDVKMKEKGDIPEGYSVSREKKERFSLILESASTNQTSMYLCASSSSGETSSHGQYFGPGTRLTVT.